Below are 18 T cell receptor beta chains sequenced from a single sample in a study of T cells in Graves' hyperthyroidism and ophthalmopathy. Amplified regions were TCR beta CDR3 sequences from RNA transcripts. An initial round of RT-PCR targeting the TCR CDR3 relied on the HTBI primer set. MiXCR was run by TCRdb on the multiplex PCR reads, yielding one entry per CDR3 protein. This sample carries 500,000 or so distinct CDR3 sequences, roughly 17% of them seen once, and the ten largest clones take around 17%. The sequenced material came from blood. All receptors come from a woman aged 18-35 years with Graves' ophthalmopathy.

This clonotype was detected ten times or more. V and J are TRBV20-1 and TRBJ1-1; 9 nucleotides align to TRBD1. Germline V CDR1 and CDR2: DFQATT, SNEGSKA (reference sequence). This CDR3 comprises 17 residues. V shed 0 bases, J shed 4 bases, and the junction held 12 bases outside the gene matches. The CDR3 protein is CSARDWDREGEGTEAFF. The CDR3 DNA is TGCAGTGCTAGAGACTGGGACAGGGAAGGGGAAGGCACTGAAGCTTTCTTT.

CDR3 DNA sequence: TGCAGCGTTGAAGGGCTCCCGCTAGCGGGAGGGCCTACTAGTAGTGAGCAGTTCTTC. Translation: CSVEGLPLAGGPTSSEQFF. J is TRBJ2-1 and V is TRBV29-1; TRBD2 aligns across 12 bases. CDR3 length: 19 residues. Trimming at V came to 1 base and at J to 9 bases, leaving 19 bases not matched to a gene. Germline V lookup: CDR1 SQVTM, CDR2 ANQGSEA.

The V call is TRBV6-1, the J call TRBJ2-1; D uncertain. Germline V gives CDR1 MNHNS, CDR2 SASEGT. This CDR3 is 13 amino acids long. V shed 0 bases and J shed 10 bases, with 10 bases lying between them. The CDR3 here is CASSEAPVWEQFF. As DNA, the CDR3 is TGTGCCAGCAGTGAAGCCCCAGTATGGGAGCAGTTCTTC.

This clonotype turned up a few times. The chain combines TRBV27 with TRBJ1-1, with D tentatively TRBD1 (5 bases). The CDR3 totals 15 residues. Germline V lookup: CDR1 MNHEY, CDR2 SMNVEV (reference sequence). V lost 5 bases, J lost 0 bases, and 13 bases lay in between. CDR3 sequence reads: CASSTGPGVNTEAFF. As DNA, the CDR3 is TGTGCCAGCAGTACCGGGCCGGGGGTGAACACTGAAGCTTTCTTT.

This sequence joins TRBV20-1 and TRBJ1-1; possibly TRBD1 for D (5 bases). V lost 3 bases and J lost 5, with 16 bases in between. Germline CDR1 DFQATT, CDR2 SNEGSKA (reference sequence). This CDR3 is built from 14 residues. CDR3 bases: TGCAGTGCTAGTCGATCGGGGGGAAGGACTGAAGCTTTCTTT. Translating it yields CSASRSGGRTEAFF.

In this sample, this clonotype turned up many times. The rearrangement joins TRBV30 to TRBJ1-6, with TRBD1 matching 7 bases. The germline gives CDR1 GTSNPN, CDR2 SVGIG (reference sequence). V shed 6 bases, J shed 8 bases, and the junction held 7 bases outside the gene matches. CDR3 length: 13 amino acids. CDR3 DNA sequence: TGTGCCTGTCACCGGGACAGAGATTCACCCCTCCACTTT. Translated, it gives CACHRDRDSPLHF.

This clonotype has ten or more counts. V and J are TRBV28 and TRBJ1-2, with D unclear. The CDR3 runs to 12 residues. Germline CDR1 MDHEN, CDR2 SYDVKM. V shed 2 bases and J shed 8 bases, with 9 bases lying between them. The CDR3 loop reads CASSLDLQGYTF. CDR3 nucleotides: TGTGCCAGCAGTTTAGACCTTCAGGGCTACACCTTC.

The chain carries TRBV18 and TRBJ1-6; D call uncertain. The CDR3 consists of 16 residues. In germline, CDR1 is KGHSH, CDR2 LQKENI. V lost 5 bases, J lost 8 bases, and 19 bases lay in between. The CDR3 reads CASSIPRLGRDSPLHF. CDR3 sequence (DNA): TGTGCCAGCTCAATTCCGAGATTGGGTCGGGATTCACCCCTCCACTTT.

The chain uses TRBV12-3 or TRBV12-4 and TRBJ2-3; 7 positions agree with TRBD1. The V and J ends lost 4 bases and 4 bases, in that order; junction bases with no gene match: 11. This CDR3 contains 16 residues. CDR3 residues: CASSSPGTEDSDTQYF. As DNA, the CDR3 is TGTGCCAGCAGTTCCCCCGGGACAGAAGATTCAGATACGCAGTATTTT.

The chain employs TRBV6-1 and TRBJ1-2; D may be TRBD1 (5 bases). The CDR3 extends over 13 amino acids. V shed 6 bases and J shed 2 bases, with 10 bases lying between them. Looked up from germline, CDR1 is MNHNS and CDR2 is SASEGT. CDR3 residues: CASREQANYGYTF. The DNA for the CDR3 is TGTGCCAGCAGGGAACAGGCGAACTATGGCTACACCTTC.

This clonotype was observed a handful of times. V and J are TRBV4-1 and TRBJ2-7; D tentatively fits TRBD1 or TRBD2 (5 bases each). The germline V gene has CDR1 MGHRA and CDR2 YSYEKL. V was cut by 8 bases and J by 5 bases, with 16 bases left in between. This CDR3 has 13 amino acids. The DNA for the CDR3 is TGCGCCAGCTCCGGGACGCCGAAAGACGAGCAGTACTTC. It codes for CASSGTPKDEQYF.

The sample holds many counts of this clonotype. The chain links TRBV28 to TRBJ1-1, with D unclear. Trimming pared 2 bases from V and 3 bases from J, leaving 19 bases between. This CDR3 spans 17 amino acids. Germline V lookup: CDR1 MDHEN, CDR2 SYDVKM. In nucleotides, the CDR3 is TGTGCCAGCAGTTTAGGAAACGAGTGGTTTGGGGACACTGAAGCTTTCTTT. Protein product: CASSLGNEWFGDTEAFF.

The J gene is TRBJ1-4, the V gene TRBV10-3; D remains ambiguous. Per germline, CDR1 ENHRY and CDR2 SYGVKD. This CDR3 region has 13 residues. V was clipped by 4 bases and J by 5 bases, with 8 bases between them. The CDR3 reads CAISARNNEKLFF. The CDR3 DNA reads TGTGCCATCAGTGCCAGGAACAATGAAAAACTGTTTTTT.

The table lists this clonotype with many counts. The chain uses TRBV28 and TRBJ2-1, with 8 bases lining up with TRBD1. V trimming: 4 bases; J trimming: 7 bases; junction bases outside the gene matches: 15. The CDR3 loop spans 17 amino acids. Looked up from germline, CDR1 is MDHEN and CDR2 is SYDVKM. CDR3 protein: CASSSSYRGANGNEQFF. The CDR3, as DNA: TGTGCCAGCAGTTCCTCATACAGGGGGGCGAATGGGAATGAGCAGTTCTTC.

Many counts were recorded for this clonotype. V gene TRBV6-2 or TRBV6-3 combines with J gene TRBJ2-7; tentative D call: TRBD1 (6 bases). The CDR3 is 11 amino acids. Germline V gives CDR1 MNHEY, CDR2 SVGEGT. V was cut by 7 bases and J by 3 bases, with 7 bases left in between. The CDR3 spells CASTRGYEQYF. The CDR3 region has the DNA TGTGCCAGCACCAGGGGCTACGAGCAGTACTTC.

The J gene is TRBJ2-2, the V gene TRBV3-1; D possibly corresponds to TRBD2 (7 bases). Germline CDR1 and CDR2: LGHDT and YNNKEL (reference sequence). Trimming shortened V by 4 bases and J by 6 bases, and 15 bases separated the two germline ends. The CDR3 has 15 amino acids. The CDR3 loop is CASSPWGGAAGELFF. CDR3 nucleotides: TGTGCCAGCAGCCCGTGGGGGGGGGCGGCCGGGGAGCTGTTTTTT.

J is TRBJ2-1 and V is TRBV15, with 9 positions matching TRBD1. Trimming at V came to 0 bases and at J to 8 bases, leaving 14 bases not matched to a gene. The CDR3 totals 18 residues. Germline V gives CDR1 LNHNV, CDR2 YYDKDF (reference sequence). The CDR3 sequence is CATSREDRGEVSVHEQFF. The CDR3 DNA sequence: TGTGCCACCAGCAGAGAGGACAGGGGAGAAGTCAGTGTCCATGAGCAGTTCTTC.

This clonotype appeared many times. The chain employs TRBV28 and TRBJ1-2; D perhaps matches TRBD1 (6 bases). Trimming took 5 bases from V and 5 from J, leaving 18 bases between them. The CDR3 loop spans 15 amino acids. Germline V CDR1 and CDR2: MDHEN, SYDVKM. The CDR3 DNA reads as TGTGCCAGCAGTCCCCTCGACAGGCGGTTGTATGGCTACACCTTC. Its protein product is CASSPLDRRLYGYTF.